This T cell receptor (beta chain) was observed in a study of cytomegalovirus exposure and HLA in healthy donors. This clone was detected only once. A junction boundary mismatches the germline segment, possibly from a read error. PCR amplification relied on 60 Vbeta primers (plus 13 Jbeta primers). Assay: immunoSEQ multiplex PCR; the TCRdb copy retains only in-frame clones and omits some. The data hold under 110,000 clones, with approximately 70% observed a single time. Germline loops: CDR1 SSHAT, CDR2 FNYEAQ (reference sequence). The CDR3 covers 16 residues. The V gene is TRBV7-7, the J gene TRBJ2-2; D unclear. This clonotype was sampled from a boy between 10 and 17 years old in good health and CMV-seronegative. Sequencing used PBMCs. CDR3 DNA sequence: TGTGCTAGCAGCCCACTGCCGGGTCAGAACACCGGGGAGCTGTTTTTT. Protein product: CASSPLPGQNTGELFF.